One and the same sample provided the 3 T cell receptor delta chains below, sequenced in a study of γδ T cells in repeated Plasmodium falciparum infection. Gammadelta T cells were flow-sorted from PBMC into Vgamma9/Vdelta2+ and Vdelta2-negative populations for bulk analysis. TCRdb re-called the multiplex PCR reads through CATT. The repertoire holds 90,000 or so delta-chain clones, 0.95% to 1% seen once, with more than 9% in the top ten. Sample: gamma-delta T cells from blood. The receptor source for this set is a pool of human donors (malaria-infected and uninfected, not separated).

This clone came up many times. It is likely a read error: a sequence one base away is far more abundant. Distinct nucleotide sequences in the sample also encode this CDR3. For the V gene the call is TRDV2; the J gene has no call; the table's D call, TRDD3, has no DNA check behind it. From germline, CDR1 is GEAIGNYY and CDR2 EKD. This CDR3 region has 17 residues. This chain's CDR3 is CACDTVSGGLYTDKLIF. The CDR3 DNA reads as TGTGCCTGTGACACCGTGTCTGGGGGGTTGTACACCGATAAACTCATCTTC.

This clone was picked up many times. A read error likely explains why the TCRdb protein, taken from a much larger clone, differs from this DNA's translation at residue 5; the protein shown is translated from the DNA. The chain has TRDV2 and TRDJ2; tentative D call: TRDD3 (6 bases). Here the J gene came from matching the DNA to germline, since TCRdb omits it. This CDR3 is 17 amino acids long. Germline V gene data show CDR1 as GEAIGNYY and CDR2 as EKD. V lost 2 bases and J 3 bases, leaving 18 bases between the germline ends. This CDR3 is CACDIVLGTNLTAQLFF. The DNA for the CDR3 is TGTGCCTGTGACATCGTACTGGGAACGAACCTGACAGCACAACTCTTCTTT.

A word on this clone: This likely traces to a read error, being one base from a far larger clone. Different DNA sequences within this sample yield the same CDR3. Here the CDR3 DNA reads TGTGCTCTTGGGGGGCCTCCCCTCTTTCCTAACACACCAGTACTGGGGGCCGAGCACACCGATAAACTCATCTTT. This gives the protein CALGGPPLFPNTPVLGAEHTDKLIF. V and J are TRDV1 and TRDJ1, with TRDD3 matching 8 bases. TCRdb supplies no J gene; here it was assigned by aligning the nucleotide sequence to germline. The CDR3 contains 25 residues. CDR1 is TSWWSYY, CDR2 QGS, per germline. After removal of 4 bases from V and 0 bases from J, the junction contained 34 bases not matched to a gene.